A selection of T cell receptor beta chains follows, all from one sample in a study of spatial heterogeneity in lung cancer. Via MiXCR, TCRdb re-called the 5' RACE reads, giving one row per CDR3 protein. The table includes about 95,000 distinct CDR3 sequences, around 9% detected once. The sample was PBMCs, taken at surgery. The receptors come from a male donor with early-stage non-small cell lung cancer. Both conserved end residues are trimmed from each CDR3. Fields, in order: J gene, V gene, CDR3 protein.

TRBJ2-3 TRBV3-1 ASSLLADTQY
TRBJ2-1 TRBV3-1 ASSPLGLAQF
TRBJ1-1 TRBV7-8 ASSLGWLDSAEAF
TRBJ2-2 TRBV10-2 ASRGTLNTGELF
TRBJ2-1 TRBV7-8 ASSLGGTSGSGYNEQF
TRBJ2-7 TRBV11-2 ASSLEGRGLTYEQY
TRBJ2-5 TRBV7-2 ASSLEAEETQY
TRBJ2-2 TRBV7-8 ASSSLDTGPWGGELF
TRBJ2-7 TRBV28 ASSGASGPTHEQY
TRBJ1-5 TRBV6-2/TRBV6-3 ASSYSTQGADNQPQH
TRBJ2-3 TRBV7-9 ASSPMDRGYDTQY
TRBJ1-6 TRBV7-2 ASSLPTGTGGSPLH
TRBJ2-1 TRBV7-2 ASSSLPGPLF
TRBJ2-1 TRBV27 ASSQLRWTGGNRF
TRBJ1-2 TRBV3-1 ASSQSWDSGYGYT
TRBJ2-5 TRBV29-1 SVDLERVETRY
TRBJ2-2 TRBV20-1 SAVRDRVTGELF
TRBJ2-1 TRBV6-5 ASSFLRGNEQF
TRBJ2-5 TRBV28 ASSSGTKGVETQY
TRBJ2-7 TRBV28 ASSVVGTYEQY
TRBJ1-1 TRBV9 ASSVAGGGTEAF
TRBJ1-5 TRBV18 ASTGGGNQPQH
TRBJ2-3 TRBV29-1 SGREGASTDTQY
TRBJ2-5 TRBV29-1 SVDSGQETQY
TRBJ1-5 TRBV19 ASKGTTSNQPQH
TRBJ2-5 TRBV29-1 SVEAPGQGEETQY
TRBJ2-1 TRBV19 ASREDRGHEQF
TRBJ2-1 TRBV7-9 ASSYGQDYNEQF
TRBJ2-7 TRBV3-1 ASSLQGAISYEQY
TRBJ1-1 TRBV28 ASSLTGKIEAF
TRBJ2-5 TRBV30 AWSVGHQETQY